This T cell receptor beta chain was recovered during a study of blood T cell repertoires in COVID-19. A Seattle source enrolled patients during active infection and followed them longitudinally. The CDR3 spans 17 residues. Sequenced by immunoSEQ multiplex PCR; TCRdb stores in-frame clones only, minus some. The top ten hold approximately 18% of the sample, which has around 180,000 clones, approximately 81% seen once. This clone was detected only a few times. The chain recombines TRBV21-1 with TRBJ1-6; the DNA was not used to check the table's D call, TRBD1. TRBV21-1 is given as a pseudogene. Specimen: peripheral blood. This sequence originates from a person in their 70s with COVID-19, enrolled during active disease. This CDR3 reads CASSKSNSSFWNSPLHF. As DNA, the CDR3 is TGTGCCAGCAGCAAATCCAACAGCTCCTTTTGGAATTCACCCCTCCACTTT.